This TCR beta chain is drawn from a study of blood T cell repertoires in COVID-19. Background on the study: Collection of acute and convalescent COVID-19 samples took place in the United States, Italy and Spain. PBMCs, B-cell-depleted T cells, or T cells provided the cDNA or gDNA that made up the material.

In the original analysis: Reference gene primer amplification gave nucleated cell count estimates. Libraries were prepared by immunoSEQ multiplex PCR; TCRdb keeps only in-frame clonotypes and omits some of them. That table is the source of V, J and clone size, and D and trimming were worked out from the DNA. Here the sample spans around 72,000 clones, more than 70% being singletons. V lost 4 bases to trimming and J lost 5 bases, with 14 bases between them. CDR1 and CDR2 from the germline V gene are LGHDT and YNNKEL (reference sequence). There are 14 residues in the CDR3. The chain employs TRBV3-1 (or the pseudogene TRBV3-2) and TRBJ1-1; D possibly corresponds to TRBD1 (6 bases). This sequence was found in a woman aged 70 to 79 with acute or convalescent COVID-19. Sequences were obtained from peripheral blood. The CDR3 region has the DNA TGTGCCAGCAGCCCCGGGGGGGCAGGGACTGAAGCTTTCTTT. Protein: CASSPGGAGTEAFF.